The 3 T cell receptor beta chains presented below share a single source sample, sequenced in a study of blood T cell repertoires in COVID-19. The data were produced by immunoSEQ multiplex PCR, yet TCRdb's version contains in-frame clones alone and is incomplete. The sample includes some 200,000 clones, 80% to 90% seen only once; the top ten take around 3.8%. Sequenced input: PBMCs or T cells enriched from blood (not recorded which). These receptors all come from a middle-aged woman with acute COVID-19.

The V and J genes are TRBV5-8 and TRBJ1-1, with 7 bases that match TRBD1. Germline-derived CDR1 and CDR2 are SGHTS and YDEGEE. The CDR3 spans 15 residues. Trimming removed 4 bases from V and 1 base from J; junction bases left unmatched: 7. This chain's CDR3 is CASSRRQGGNTEAFF. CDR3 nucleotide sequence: TGTGCCAGCAGCCGCAGACAGGGCGGGAACACTGAAGCTTTCTTT.

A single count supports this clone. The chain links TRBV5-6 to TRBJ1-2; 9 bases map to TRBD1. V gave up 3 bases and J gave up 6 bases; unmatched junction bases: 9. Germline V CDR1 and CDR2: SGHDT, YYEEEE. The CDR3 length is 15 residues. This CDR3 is CASSSIYRGRNGYTF. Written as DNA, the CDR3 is TGTGCCAGCAGCTCGATCTACAGGGGGCGAAATGGCTACACCTTC.

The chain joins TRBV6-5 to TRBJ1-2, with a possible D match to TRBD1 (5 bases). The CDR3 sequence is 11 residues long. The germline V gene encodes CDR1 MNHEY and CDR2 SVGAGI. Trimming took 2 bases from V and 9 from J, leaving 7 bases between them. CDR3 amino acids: CASSYMGRYTF. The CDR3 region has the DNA TGTGCCAGCAGTTACATGGGGCGCTACACCTTC.